Sequencing of this T cell receptor (beta chain) was carried out in a study of blood T cell repertoires in COVID-19. Measured with immunoSEQ multiplex PCR; TCRdb has only the in-frame clones, and not every one. The data contain 150,000 or so clones, around four fifths of them singletons. The age range of participants was about 18 to 90 years, with residence in some 25 US areas. The CDR3 consists of 14 residues. Germline V gene data show CDR1 as LGHDT and CDR2 as YNNKEL (reference sequence). V shed 5 bases, J shed 4 bases, and the junction held 4 bases outside the gene matches. Input material: PBMCs or T cells enriched from blood (not recorded which). This TCR was sampled from a woman in her forties or fifties who had recovered from COVID-19. The chain recombines TRBV3-1 (or the pseudogene TRBV3-2) with TRBJ2-1; 8 bases map to TRBD2. The CDR3 DNA follows: TGTGCCAGCAGCTTGGGACTAGGGTACAATGAGCAGTTCTTC. Translated, it gives CASSLGLGYNEQFF.